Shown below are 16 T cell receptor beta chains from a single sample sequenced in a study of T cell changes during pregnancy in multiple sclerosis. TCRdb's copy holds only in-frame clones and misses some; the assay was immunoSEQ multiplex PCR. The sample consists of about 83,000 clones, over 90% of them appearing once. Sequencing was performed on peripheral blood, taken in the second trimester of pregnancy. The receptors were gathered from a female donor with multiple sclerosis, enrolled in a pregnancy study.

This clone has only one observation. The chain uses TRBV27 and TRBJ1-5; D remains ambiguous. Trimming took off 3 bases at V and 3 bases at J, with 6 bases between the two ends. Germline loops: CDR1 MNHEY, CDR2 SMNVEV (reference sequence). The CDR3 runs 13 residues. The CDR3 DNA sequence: TGTGCCAGCAGTTTCCGGGACAATCAGCCCCAGCATTTT. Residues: CASSFRDNQPQHF.

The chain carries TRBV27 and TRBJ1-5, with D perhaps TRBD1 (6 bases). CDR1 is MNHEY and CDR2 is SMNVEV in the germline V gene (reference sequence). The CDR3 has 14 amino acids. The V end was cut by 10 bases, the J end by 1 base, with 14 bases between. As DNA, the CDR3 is TGTGCCACCTCCGACAGGCCAAGCAATCAGCCCCAGCATTTT. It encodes CATSDRPSNQPQHF.

The CDR3, as DNA: TGTGCCAGCAGTTCCCGACAGGGGCAGTTCTTC. It specifies CASSSRQGQFF. The J gene is TRBJ2-1, the V gene TRBV6-5; 7 bases line up with TRBD1. Per germline, CDR1 MNHEY and CDR2 SVGAGI. The CDR3 covers 11 residues. J gave up 12 bases and V 4 bases, and 3 bases lay outside the gene matches.

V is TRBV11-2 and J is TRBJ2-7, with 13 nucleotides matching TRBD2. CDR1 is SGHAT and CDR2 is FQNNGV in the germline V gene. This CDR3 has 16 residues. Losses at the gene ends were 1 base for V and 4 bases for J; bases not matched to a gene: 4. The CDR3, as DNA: TGTGCCAGCAGCTTAGTACTAGCGGGAGGGGAATACGAGCAGTACTTC. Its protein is CASSLVLAGGEYEQYF.

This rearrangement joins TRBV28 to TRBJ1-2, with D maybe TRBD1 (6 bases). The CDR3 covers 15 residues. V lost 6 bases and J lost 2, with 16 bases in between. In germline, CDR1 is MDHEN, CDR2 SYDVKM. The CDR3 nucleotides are TGTGCCAGCAGCTACCTCCGGACAGCAAACTATGGCTACACCTTC. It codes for CASSYLRTANYGYTF.

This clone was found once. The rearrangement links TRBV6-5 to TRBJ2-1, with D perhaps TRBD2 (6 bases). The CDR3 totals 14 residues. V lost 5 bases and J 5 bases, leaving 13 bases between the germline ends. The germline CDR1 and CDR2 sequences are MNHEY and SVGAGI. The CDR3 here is CASSRPGGNNEQFF. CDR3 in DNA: TGTGCCAGCAGTCGCCCTGGGGGGAACAATGAGCAGTTCTTC.

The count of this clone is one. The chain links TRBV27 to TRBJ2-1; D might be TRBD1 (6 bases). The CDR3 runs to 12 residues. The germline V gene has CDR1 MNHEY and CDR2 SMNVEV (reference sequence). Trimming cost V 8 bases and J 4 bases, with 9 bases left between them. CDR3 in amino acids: CASRTGYNEQFF. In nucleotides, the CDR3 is TGTGCCAGCCGAACAGGGTACAATGAGCAGTTCTTC.

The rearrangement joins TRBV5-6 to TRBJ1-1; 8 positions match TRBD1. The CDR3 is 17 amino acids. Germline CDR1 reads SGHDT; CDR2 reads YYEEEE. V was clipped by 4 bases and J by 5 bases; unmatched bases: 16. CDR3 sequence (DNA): TGTGCCAGCAGCCCATGGACAGGGTATAACACTAGGACTGAAGCTTTCTTT. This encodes CASSPWTGYNTRTEAFF.

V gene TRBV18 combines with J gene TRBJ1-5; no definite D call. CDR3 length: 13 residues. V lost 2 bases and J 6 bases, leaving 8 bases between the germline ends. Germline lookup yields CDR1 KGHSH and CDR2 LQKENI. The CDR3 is CASSPEGSQPQHF. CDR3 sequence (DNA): TGTGCCAGCTCACCAGAAGGGAGTCAGCCCCAGCATTTT.

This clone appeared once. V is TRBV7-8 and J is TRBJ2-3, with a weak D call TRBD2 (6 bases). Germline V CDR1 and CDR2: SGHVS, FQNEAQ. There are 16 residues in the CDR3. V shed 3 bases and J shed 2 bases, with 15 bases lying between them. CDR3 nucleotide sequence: TGTGCCAGCAGCTTTTTTAGCGGTACTATCACAGATACGCAGTATTTT. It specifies CASSFFSGTITDTQYF.

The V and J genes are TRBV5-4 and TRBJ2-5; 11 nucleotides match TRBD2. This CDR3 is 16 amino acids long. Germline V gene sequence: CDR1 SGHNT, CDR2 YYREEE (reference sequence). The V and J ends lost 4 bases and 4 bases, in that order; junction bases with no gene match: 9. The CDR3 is CASSQPIGLAGETQYF. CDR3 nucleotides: TGTGCCAGCAGCCAACCAATCGGACTAGCGGGAGAGACCCAGTACTTC.

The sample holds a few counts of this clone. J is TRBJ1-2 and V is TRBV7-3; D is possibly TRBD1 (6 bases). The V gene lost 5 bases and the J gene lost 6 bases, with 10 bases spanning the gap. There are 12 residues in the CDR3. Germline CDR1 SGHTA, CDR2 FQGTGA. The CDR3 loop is CASSEQGDGYTF. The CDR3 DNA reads TGTGCCAGCAGCGAACAGGGAGATGGCTACACCTTC.

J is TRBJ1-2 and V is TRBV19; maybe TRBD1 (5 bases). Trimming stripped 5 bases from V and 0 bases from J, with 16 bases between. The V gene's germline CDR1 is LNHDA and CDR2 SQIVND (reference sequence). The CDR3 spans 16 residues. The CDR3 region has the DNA TGTGCCAGTAGTCCCCGTCGGGACTCAGCTAACTATGGCTACACCTTC. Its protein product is CASSPRRDSANYGYTF.

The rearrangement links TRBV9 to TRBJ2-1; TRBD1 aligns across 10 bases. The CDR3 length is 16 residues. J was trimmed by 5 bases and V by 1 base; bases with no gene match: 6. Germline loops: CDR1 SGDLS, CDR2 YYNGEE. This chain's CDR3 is CASSVSRTGGDNEQFF. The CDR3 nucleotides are TGTGCCAGCAGCGTATCCCGGACAGGGGGGGACAATGAGCAGTTCTTC.

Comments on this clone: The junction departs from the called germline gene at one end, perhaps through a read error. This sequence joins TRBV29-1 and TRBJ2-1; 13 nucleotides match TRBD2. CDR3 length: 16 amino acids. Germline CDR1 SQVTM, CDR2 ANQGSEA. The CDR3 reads CSVEGLAGVPYNEQFF. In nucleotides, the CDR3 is TGCAGCGTGGAAGGACTAGCGGGAGTCCCCTACAATGAGCAGTTCTTC.

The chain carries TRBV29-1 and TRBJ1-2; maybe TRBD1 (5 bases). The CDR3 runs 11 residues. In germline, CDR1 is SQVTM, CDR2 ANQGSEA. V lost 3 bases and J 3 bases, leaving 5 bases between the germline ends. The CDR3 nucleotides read TGCAGCGTTGACAGGGACTATGGCTACACCTTC. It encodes CSVDRDYGYTF. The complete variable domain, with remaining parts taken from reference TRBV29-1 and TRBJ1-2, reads SAVISQKPSRDICQRGTSLTIQCQVDSQVTMMFWYRQQPGQSLTLIATANQGSEATYESGFVIDKFPISRPNLTFSTLTVSNMSPEDSSIYLCSVDRDYGYTFGSGTRLTVV.